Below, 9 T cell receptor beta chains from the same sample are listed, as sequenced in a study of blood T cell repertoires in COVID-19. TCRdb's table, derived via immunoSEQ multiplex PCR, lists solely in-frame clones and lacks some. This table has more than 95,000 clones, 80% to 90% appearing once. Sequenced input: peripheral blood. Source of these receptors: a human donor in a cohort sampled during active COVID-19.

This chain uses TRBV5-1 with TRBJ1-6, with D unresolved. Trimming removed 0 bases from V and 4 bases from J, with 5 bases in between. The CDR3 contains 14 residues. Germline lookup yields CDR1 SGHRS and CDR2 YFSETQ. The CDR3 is CASSLAEYNSPLHF. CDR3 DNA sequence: TGCGCCAGCAGCTTGGCGGAGTATAATTCACCCCTCCACTTT.

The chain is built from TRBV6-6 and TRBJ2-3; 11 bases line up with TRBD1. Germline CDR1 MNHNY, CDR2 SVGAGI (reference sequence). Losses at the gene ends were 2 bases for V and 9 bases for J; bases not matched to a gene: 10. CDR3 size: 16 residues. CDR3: CASSYAGQGGPETQYF. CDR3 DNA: TGTGCCAGCAGTTACGCGGGACAGGGGGGGCCGGAGACGCAGTATTTT.

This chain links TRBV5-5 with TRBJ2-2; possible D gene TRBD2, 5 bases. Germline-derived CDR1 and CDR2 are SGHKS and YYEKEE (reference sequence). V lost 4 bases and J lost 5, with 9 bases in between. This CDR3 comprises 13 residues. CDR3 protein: CASSRPGTGELFF. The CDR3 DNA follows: TGTGCCAGCAGCAGACCGGGGACCGGGGAGCTGTTTTTT.

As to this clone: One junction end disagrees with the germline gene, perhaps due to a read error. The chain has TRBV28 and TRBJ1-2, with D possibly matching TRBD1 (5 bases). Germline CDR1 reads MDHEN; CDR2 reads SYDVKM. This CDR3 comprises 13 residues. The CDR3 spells CASRQHPQGRSFF. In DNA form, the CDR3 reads TGTGCCAGCAGGCAACACCCCCAGGGCCGCTCCTTCTTC.

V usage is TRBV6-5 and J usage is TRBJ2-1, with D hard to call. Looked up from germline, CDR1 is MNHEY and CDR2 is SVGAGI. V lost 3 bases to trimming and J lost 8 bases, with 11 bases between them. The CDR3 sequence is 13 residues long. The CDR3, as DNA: TGTGCCAGCAGTTATTCTGCAGTCCATGAGCAGTTCTTC. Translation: CASSYSAVHEQFF.

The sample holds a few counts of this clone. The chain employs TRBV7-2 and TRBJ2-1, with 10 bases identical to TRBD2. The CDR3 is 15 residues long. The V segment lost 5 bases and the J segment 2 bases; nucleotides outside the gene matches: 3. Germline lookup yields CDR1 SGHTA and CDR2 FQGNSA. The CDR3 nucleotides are TGTGCCAGCAGCCGCCTAGCGGGAGCCTACAATGAGCAGTTCTTC. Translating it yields CASSRLAGAYNEQFF. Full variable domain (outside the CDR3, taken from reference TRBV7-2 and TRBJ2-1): GAGVSQSPSNKVTEKGKDVELRCDPISGHTALYWYRQSLGQGLEFLIYFQGNSAPDKSGLPSDRFSAERTGGSVSTLTIQRTQQEDSAVYLCASSRLAGAYNEQFFGPGTRLTVL.

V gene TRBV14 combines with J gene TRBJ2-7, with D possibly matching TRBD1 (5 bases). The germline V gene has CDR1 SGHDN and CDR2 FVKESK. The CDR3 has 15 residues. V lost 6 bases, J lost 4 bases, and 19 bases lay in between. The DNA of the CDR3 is TGTGCCAGCAGTCAGTCGTGGGGCAATTCGTACGAGCAGTACTTC. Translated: CASSQSWGNSYEQYF.

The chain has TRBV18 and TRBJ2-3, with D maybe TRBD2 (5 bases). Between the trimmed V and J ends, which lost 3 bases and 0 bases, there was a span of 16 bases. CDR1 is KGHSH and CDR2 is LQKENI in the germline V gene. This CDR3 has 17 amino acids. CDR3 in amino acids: CASSPISEEVSTDTQYF. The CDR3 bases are TGTGCCAGCTCACCTATCAGCGAGGAGGTTAGCACAGATACGCAGTATTTT.

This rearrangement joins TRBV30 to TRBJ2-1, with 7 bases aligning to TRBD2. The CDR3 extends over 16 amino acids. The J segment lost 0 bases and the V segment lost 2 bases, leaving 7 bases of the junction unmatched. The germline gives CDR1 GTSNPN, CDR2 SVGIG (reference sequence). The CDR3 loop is CAWSRSGRSSYNEQFF. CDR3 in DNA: TGTGCCTGGAGTCGTAGCGGGCGGAGCTCCTACAATGAGCAGTTCTTC.